This T cell receptor beta chain was profiled in a study of T-cell reconstitution after alpha-beta-depleted transplantation in children. TCRbeta library preparation incorporated unique molecular identifiers. A single record per CDR3 protein comes from TCRdb applying MiXCR to the PCR reads. The sample has about 97,000 distinct CDR3 sequences, 6% seen once. In this sample, this clonotype turned up many times. Trimming removed 2 bases at V and 6 bases at J, with 9 bases between. The CDR3 runs to 13 residues. The V gene's germline CDR1 is LNHNV and CDR2 YYDKDF (reference sequence). The source material was PBMCs, mostly from graft donor cells, sampled 60 days after TCRalphabeta/CD19-depleted stem cell transplant. The genes are TRBV15 and TRBJ2-3; D unclear. The TCR sequence derives from a female patient aged 2 to 10 who had a stem cell transplant for Fanconi anemia, so the T cells may come from the graft donor. CDR3 coding DNA: TGTGCCACCAGCAGATCATTCGGGGATACGCAGTATTTT. It specifies CATSRSFGDTQYF.